This T cell receptor (beta chain) emerged from a study of shared clonotypes between healthy human individuals. Turning to the study itself: Plates per donor: three CD4 naive, three CD4 memory, two CD8 naive, one CD8 memory.

The study drew its donors from healthy HIV-negative adults without recent acute infections or vaccinations. On sorted subsets, replicate PCRs used 200 to 250 ng DNA, or roughly 30,000 T cell genomes. Some clones are missing from TCRdb's copy, which holds only in-frame ones; the method was immunoSEQ multiplex PCR. Among 730,000 or so clones, 60% to 80% were seen once, and the ten largest hold roughly 1.8%. A word on this clone: Antigen: not known.

General study results and limits: The sole specimen, blood, was sampled, and tissue repertoires likely differ.

This CDR3 has 16 amino acids. Trimming removed 0 bases from V and 3 bases from J; junction bases left unmatched: 8. Germline V lookup: CDR1 SGHRS, CDR2 YFSETQ. The sequenced material came from memory CD4+ T cells sorted from blood. Stated subset: CD45RA-negative fraction. The chain has TRBV5-1 and TRBJ2-7, with 8 positions matching TRBD1. The TCR comes from a woman in her thirties in good health. The CDR3 reads CASSLGPRTGIYEQYF. CDR3 DNA: TGCGCCAGCAGCTTGGGCCCCAGGACAGGGATCTACGAGCAGTACTTC.